This T cell receptor beta chain was recovered during a study of T cells in Graves' hyperthyroidism and ophthalmopathy. Template material for amplifying TCR beta CDR3 regions consisted of RNA transcripts. The TCR CDR3 was amplified in a first-round RT-PCR using the HTBI primer set. TCRdb re-derived calls from the multiplex PCR reads in MiXCR, one entry per CDR3 protein. The sample contains more than 550,000 distinct CDR3 sequences, about 45% of which appear only once. In germline, CDR1 is PRHDT, CDR2 FYEKMQ (reference sequence). The CDR3 is 18 residues long. The study's findings and limits: In simple terms, a model built on 13 V-J features told ophthalmopathy apart from stable hyperthyroidism. Ophthalmopathy onset followed model prediction by a median approximately 5.9 months.

Comments on this clonotype: The target antigen is unknown. The junction shows a germline mismatch at one end, possibly a read error.

Diagnostic assessment was based on clinical symptoms, serum thyroxine and TRAb, thyroid ultrasound and orbital computed tomography. This TCR was sampled from an adult man with Graves' disease, either hyperthyroidism or ophthalmopathy (not recorded which). V gene TRBV13 combines with J gene TRBJ1-4; 8 nucleotides line up with TRBD1. Specimen: peripheral blood or thyroid tissue (not recorded which). In DNA form, the CDR3 reads TGTGCCAGCAGTTTAGTCGCCCCGCAGGGGGCGCGCGGTGAAAAACTGTTTTTT. Its translation is CASSLVAPQGARGEKLFF.